The 21 T cell receptor beta chains in this list originate from one sample, sequenced in a study of preoperative IRX-2 immunotherapy in early breast cancer. Treatment indicated: preoperative locoregional IRX-2 cytokine immunotherapy. The method was immunoSEQ multiplex PCR; TCRdb's version includes in-frame clones alone and lacks a portion of them. Altogether more than 20,000 clones are present, 75% being singletons, with the ten largest covering 5.5% to 8%. The sequenced sample was lymph node tissue, obtained after IRX-2 immunotherapy. Source of these receptors: a human donor with breast cancer.

V and J are TRBV5-1 and TRBJ1-2, with 9 bases aligning to TRBD1. The V segment lost 0 bases and the J segment 7 bases; nucleotides outside the gene matches: 7. The CDR3 has 15 residues. Germline-derived CDR1 and CDR2 are SGHRS and YFSETQ. The CDR3 DNA is TGCGCCAGCAGCTTGGCCGGGACAGGGACGGGTGGCTACACCTTC. Translated: CASSLAGTGTGGYTF.

The gene calls are TRBV6-8 and TRBJ1-1; TRBD1 is a possible D gene (5 bases). This CDR3 has 13 residues. In germline, CDR1 is MNHGY, CDR2 SAAAGT. V shed 4 bases and J shed 11 bases, with 17 bases lying between them. As DNA, the CDR3 is TGTGCCAGCAGTTCCTCGGGACCCCCGGAGGCTTTCTTT. It specifies CASSSSGPPEAFF.

The V call is TRBV11-3, the J call TRBJ2-2; D may be TRBD1 or TRBD2 (5 bases each). V lost 5 bases, J lost 3 bases, and 10 bases lay in between. CDR1 SGHNT and CDR2 YENEEA come from the germline V gene. CDR3 length: 14 amino acids. The CDR3 protein is CASSRDRYTGELFF. CDR3 in DNA: TGTGCCAGCAGCCGGGACCGATACACCGGGGAGCTGTTTTTT.

This rearrangement joins TRBV7-1 to TRBJ2-7, with 14 bases lining up with TRBD2. TRBV7-1 belongs to the ORF category, with a function that is uncertain. Trimming removed 5 bases from V and 5 bases from J; junction bases left unmatched: 8. The CDR3 sequence is 16 residues long. This CDR3 reads CASSPPTSGRADEQYF. The CDR3 DNA sequence: TGTGCCAGCAGCCCACCGACTAGCGGGAGGGCCGACGAGCAGTACTTC.

This chain uses TRBV28 with TRBJ1-1; D is possibly TRBD1 (5 bases). Germline-derived CDR1 and CDR2 are MDHEN and SYDVKM. Trimming took off 2 bases at V and 1 base at J, with 8 bases between the two ends. This CDR3 spans 14 amino acids. CDR3 DNA sequence: TGTGCCAGCAGTTTAGCGGGGGAGAACACTGAAGCTTTCTTT. Its protein is CASSLAGENTEAFF.

The V and J genes are TRBV7-1 and TRBJ2-7, with 7 positions matching TRBD2. TRBV7-1 is an ORF, and what it does is uncertain. Trimming at V came to 5 bases and at J to 9 bases, leaving 10 bases not matched to a gene. The CDR3 extends over 13 amino acids. The CDR3 sequence: CASSPREILGQYF. CDR3 nucleotides: TGTGCCAGCAGCCCGCGGGAGATCTTGGGGCAGTACTTC.

This clone is a singleton in its sample. This chain joins TRBV28 and TRBJ2-7; TRBD1 matches at 11 bases. CDR3 length: 14 amino acids. With 4 bases clipped from V and 5 bases from J, the junction kept 4 bases outside the gene matches. Germline CDR1 reads MDHEN; CDR2 reads SYDVKM. The CDR3 sequence is CASSSGQGAHEQYF. CDR3 DNA: TGTGCCAGCAGTTCCGGACAGGGGGCTCACGAGCAGTACTTC.

This clone has only a few counts. The chain links TRBV28 to TRBJ1-4; perhaps TRBD1 as D (5 bases). Germline CDR1 is MDHEN and CDR2 is SYDVKM. The CDR3 is 16 amino acids. V dropped 5 bases and J dropped 7 bases, with 20 bases sitting between them. CDR3 protein: CASSTKSFGTREKLFF. CDR3 nucleotide sequence: TGTGCCAGCAGTACTAAGAGCTTCGGGACCCGTGAAAAACTGTTTTTT.

This chain joins TRBV19 and TRBJ1-1, with 7 bases that match TRBD1. This CDR3 comprises 15 residues. Germline values: CDR1 LNHDA, CDR2 SQIVND (reference sequence). With 5 bases clipped from V and 3 bases from J, the junction kept 9 bases outside the gene matches. In nucleotides, the CDR3 is TGTGCCAGTAGTCCCAAGAGACAGGGTTACACTGAAGCTTTCTTT. Its translation is CASSPKRQGYTEAFF.

V is TRBV19 and J is TRBJ2-2; 9 nucleotides line up with TRBD2. Unmatched junction bases numbered 8, after V lost 4 bases and J lost 5 bases. In germline, CDR1 is LNHDA, CDR2 SQIVND (reference sequence). CDR3 length: 16 residues. Written as DNA, the CDR3 is TGTGCCAGTAGTAGGACTAGCGCGGTTAGTACCGGGGAGCTGTTTTTT. Residues: CASSRTSAVSTGELFF.

This chain uses TRBV28 with TRBJ2-7; 9 bases map to TRBD1. CDR3 length: 15 residues. Germline CDR1 is MDHEN and CDR2 is SYDVKM. With 6 bases clipped from V and 3 bases from J, the junction kept 9 bases outside the gene matches. CDR3 region: CASSTAGQGNYEQYF. CDR3 coding DNA: TGTGCCAGCAGCACGGCGGGACAGGGTAACTACGAGCAGTACTTC.

The V call is TRBV19, the J call TRBJ2-4; D is perhaps TRBD2 (5 bases). The CDR3 is 16 residues long. In germline, CDR1 is LNHDA, CDR2 SQIVND (reference sequence). V shed 5 bases and J shed 0 bases, with 14 bases lying between them. For the CDR3, the DNA is TGTGCCAGTAGTCGAGGCAGCGGTAAAGCCAAAAACATTCAGTACTTC. Translated, it gives CASSRGSGKAKNIQYF.

CDR3 DNA sequence: TGCGCCAGCAGTCAAAACAGCACAGATACGCAGTATTTT. Translating gives CASSQNSTDTQYF. J is TRBJ2-3 and V is TRBV23-1, with D uncertain. TRBV23-1 is an ORF for which the function is uncertain. The germline V and J ends were trimmed by 2 bases and 0 bases, with 3 bases remaining between them. This CDR3 comprises 13 residues.

The V call is TRBV18, the J call TRBJ2-3, with D unresolved. Germline V gives CDR1 KGHSH, CDR2 LQKENI. The CDR3 is 13 residues long. The V and J ends lost 4 bases and 2 bases respectively, with 7 bases between them. DNA of the CDR3: TGTGCCAGCTCACAAACCTTCACAGATACGCAGTATTTT. Translation gives CASSQTFTDTQYF.

V is TRBV11-3 and J is TRBJ2-2, with 11 bases identical to TRBD2. Per the germline V gene, CDR1 is SGHNT and CDR2 is YENEEA. Losses at the gene ends were 1 base for V and 2 bases for J; bases not matched to a gene: 12. The CDR3 spans 20 residues. CDR3 sequence (DNA): TGTGCCAGCAGCTTAGTAGGCGGACTAGCGGGCCTCATAAACACCGGGGAGCTGTTTTTT. Translation: CASSLVGGLAGLINTGELFF.

A few counts support this clone. The rearrangement links TRBV28 to TRBJ1-5; D uncertain. The CDR3 has 15 amino acids. Between the trimmed V and J ends, which lost 5 bases and 2 bases, there was a span of 13 bases. The germline V gene encodes CDR1 MDHEN and CDR2 SYDVKM. CDR3 region: CASSVPGLGNQPQHF. As DNA, the CDR3 is TGTGCCAGCAGTGTTCCGGGTCTGGGCAATCAGCCCCAGCATTTT.

The genes are TRBV19 and TRBJ2-7; 10 bases match TRBD2. Trimming at V came to 11 bases and at J to 3 bases, leaving 7 bases not matched to a gene. The germline gives CDR1 LNHDA, CDR2 SQIVND (reference sequence). The CDR3 covers 13 residues. The CDR3 nucleotides are TGTGCCGCCAGGACTAGCGGATTCTACGAGCAGTACTTC. This gives the protein CAARTSGFYEQYF.

V is TRBV6-8 and J is TRBJ1-4; D gene ambiguous. Germline lookup yields CDR1 MNHGY and CDR2 SAAAGT. The CDR3 totals 13 residues. Trimming stripped 0 bases from V and 5 bases from J, with 4 bases between. CDR3 sequence reads: CASSYSRNEKLFF. The CDR3 DNA reads TGTGCCAGCAGTTACTCGAGAAATGAAAAACTGTTTTTT.

The gene calls are TRBV12-5 and TRBJ2-1; D uncertain. The germline gives CDR1 LGHNT, CDR2 FRNRAP. This CDR3 is 13 amino acids long. The CDR3 is CASMESSYNEQFF. CDR3 nucleotide sequence: TGTGCCAGCATGGAGAGCTCCTACAATGAGCAGTTCTTC.

V gene TRBV6-8 combines with J gene TRBJ1-1; tentative D call: TRBD1 (6 bases). The V gene's germline CDR1 is MNHGY and CDR2 SAAAGT. Trimming shortened V by 10 bases and J by 0 bases, and 12 bases separated the two germline ends. The CDR3 contains 13 residues. CDR3 sequence (DNA): TGTGCCATCACGACAGGCATGAACACTGAAGCTTTCTTT. This sequence encodes CAITTGMNTEAFF.

This chain joins TRBV10-2 and TRBJ1-1; possibly TRBD1 for D (5 bases). This CDR3 has 14 amino acids. Germline V gene sequence: CDR1 WSHSY, CDR2 SAAADI. V was cut by 0 bases and J by 3 bases, with 8 bases left in between. The CDR3 loop reads CASSESGGYTEAFF. In DNA, the CDR3 is TGCGCCAGCAGTGAGTCGGGGGGTTACACTGAAGCTTTCTTT.